The rows below give T cell receptor beta chains drawn from one sample of a study of identical twins. Via MiXCR, TCRdb re-called the 5' RACE reads, giving one row per CDR3 protein. Of a few hundred thousand distinct CDR3 sequences in the sample, roughly 13% are singletons; the top ten hold 0.98%. This sample also belongs to another study, concerning yellow fever vaccine responses in identical twins.

Input material: CD4+ T cells sorted from blood. Receptor source: a woman in her late teens or twenties in good health. The CDR3 runs from the conserved cysteine through the conserved F or W. The D gene is left open where the match is weak. The size of a clone is reported for some rows only, either as once, few or many, or as a class for expanded clones.

D gene	clone size	V gene	J gene	CDR3 protein	CDR3 DNA
TRBD1	NA	TRBV29-1	TRBJ2-5	CSVGTGGETQYF	TGCAGCGTAGGGACAGGTGGGGAGACCCAGTACTTC
TRBD1	few	TRBV2	TRBJ1-4	CASSEPTGVGEKLFF	TGTGCCAGCAGTGAACCGACAGGGGTGGGTGAAAAACTGTTTTTT
NA	NA	TRBV12-3/TRBV12-4	TRBJ2-2	CAGSDSNTGELFF	TGTGCCGGATCCGACAGCAACACCGGGGAGCTGTTTTTT
NA	NA	TRBV24-1	TRBJ2-3	CATSDFRGTPHTQYF	TGTGCCACCAGTGATTTTCGGGGCACTCCCCATACGCAGTATTTT
NA	NA	TRBV5-8	TRBJ1-3	CASSLGYSGNTIYF	TGTGCCAGCAGCTTGGGATACTCTGGAAACACCATATATTTT
NA	NA	TRBV7-2	TRBJ2-7	CASSLYLQGGSYEQYF	TGTGCCAGCAGCTTATATCTTCAGGGGGGTTCCTACGAGCAGTACTTC
TRBD1	NA	TRBV14	TRBJ2-1	CASSQLQGKSYNEQFF	TGTGCCAGCAGCCAATTACAGGGGAAGTCCTACAATGAGCAGTTCTTC
NA	few	TRBV2	TRBJ2-1	CASSEAQGGSYNEQFF	TGTGCCAGCAGTGAAGCGCAGGGGGGCTCCTACAATGAGCAGTTCTTC
TRBD1	few	TRBV11-1	TRBJ2-1	CASKGAGGDEQFF	TGTGCCAGCAAAGGGGCAGGGGGCGATGAGCAGTTCTTC
NA	NA	TRBV10-1	TRBJ2-7	CASSGGPSGRRSYEQYF	TGCGCCAGCAGTGGGGGTCCTTCCGGCAGGCGGTCATACGAGCAGTACTTC
NA	few	TRBV28	TRBJ1-4	CASTIGPGLELFF	TGTGCCAGCACTATCGGTCCAGGATTGGAACTGTTTTTT
NA	few	TRBV28	TRBJ2-7	CASTAGVNEQYF	TGTGCCAGCACCGCAGGGGTGAACGAGCAGTACTTC
NA	NA	TRBV7-8	TRBJ2-5	CARRNYPTGSKEETQYF	TGTGCGAGAAGGAATTACCCGACAGGATCCAAAGAGGAGACCCAGTACTTC
TRBD2	many	TRBV3-1	TRBJ2-1	CASSPSPAGGTEQFF	TGTGCCAGCAGCCCCTCCCCAGCGGGGGGGACTGAGCAGTTCTTC
NA	few	TRBV28	TRBJ2-7	CASERLVGYEQYF	TGTGCCAGCGAACGACTCGTAGGGTACGAGCAGTACTTC
NA	NA	TRBV28	TRBJ1-1	CASMPPRDHTEAFF	TGTGCCAGCATGCCCCCCAGGGACCACACTGAAGCTTTCTTT
NA	NA	TRBV14	TRBJ2-5	CASSLKMYQGLLETQYF	TGTGCCAGCAGCCTAAAGATGTACCAGGGGTTACTGGAGACCCAGTACTTC
NA	NA	TRBV3-1	TRBJ2-5	CASDGVQETQYF	TGTGCCAGCGACGGGGTACAAGAGACCCAGTACTTC
NA	few	TRBV7-2	TRBJ2-7	CASSGMTETYEQYF	TGTGCCAGCAGCGGCATGACAGAAACCTACGAGCAGTACTTC